The entry that follows covers one TCR beta chain sequence. Its matching antigen is unknown. Germline is not matched at one junction end, which may reflect a read error. The data were obtained in a study of T cell responses to AZD1222 COVID-19 vaccine. Broader study findings: Most donors were white British, females outnumbered males, and clonal diversity was possibly underestimated. Repertoire samples came only from after the peak T cell response.

Here immunoSEQ multiplex PCR was the method, and the copy in TCRdb shows in-frame clones only, minus some. The data show 130,000 or so clones, roughly 86% seen once. Germline-derived CDR1 and CDR2 are KGHSH and LQKENI. The CDR3 contains 14 residues. The V gene is TRBV18, the J gene TRBJ2-7, with unresolved D. This TCR derives from an adult in good health. This material consisted of peripheral blood, taken on day 0 of AZD1222 vaccination. The CDR3 nucleotides read TGTGCCAGCTCACCTCCAACGATCTCCCACGAGCAGTACTTC. As protein: CASSPPTISHEQYF.